This T cell receptor beta chain stems from a study of Ad26.COV2.S vaccination and SARS-CoV-2 variants. Study results and caveats: Post-vaccination spike-specific CD8+ and CD4+ T cell responses reportedly had substantial breadth. It was found that vaccine and placebo recipients had similar non-spike TCR breadth.

A note on this clone: Its antigen is unidentified.

The protocol was immunoSEQ multiplex PCR, while the TCRdb copy is restricted to in-frame clones and leaves out a portion. Altogether roughly 300,000 clones are present, 65% to 90% being singletons, with the ten largest covering roughly a tenth. Treatment meaning: roughly 18 received Ad26.COV2.S at low or high dose, single or two shots; 5 received placebo; per-sample allocation not given. The samples were gathered on day 63 after the first injection of vaccine or placebo. V lost 9 bases, J lost 3 bases, and 12 bases lay in between. The V gene's germline CDR1 is LNHDA and CDR2 SQIVND (reference sequence). The CDR3 totals 13 residues.

The V and J genes are TRBV19 and TRBJ2-1, with unresolved D. The origin of this receptor is a person between 18 and 65 years old who received the Ad26.COV2.S COVID-19 vaccine or a placebo. The sequencing used peripheral blood, collected in a trial of Ad26.COV2.S vaccine versus placebo. CDR3 sequence: CASRSQDYNEQFF. CDR3 DNA sequence: TGTGCCAGCCGCTCTCAAGACTACAATGAGCAGTTCTTC.